This T cell receptor (beta chain) comes out of a study of technical replicates of blood from a handful of donors. Sequenced by immunoSEQ multiplex PCR; TCRdb stores in-frame clones only, minus some. The table includes about 100,000 clones, 95% detected once. The V gene end was trimmed by 1 base and the J gene end by 0 bases; junction bases not matched to a gene: 4. This CDR3 is 17 amino acids long. CDR1 is LGHNT, CDR2 FRNRAP, per germline. The clonotype was recovered from a human donor in good health. Sequenced sample: T cells isolated from PBMCs. The rearrangement links TRBV12-5 to TRBJ2-2; 8 bases agree with TRBD2. The CDR3 reads CASGLAPGLANTGELFF. The CDR3 nucleotides read TGTGCTAGTGGTTTGGCACCGGGACTAGCGAACACCGGGGAGCTGTTTTTT. The whole variable domain, filled in from reference TRBV12-5 and TRBJ2-2, reads DARVTQTPRHKVTEMGQEVTMRCQPILGHNTVFWYRQTMMQGLELLAYFRNRAPLDDSGMPKDRFSAEMPDATLATLKIQPSEPRDSAVYFCASGLAPGLANTGELFFGEGSRLTVL.